The clone carrying this T cell receptor (beta chain) was observed a handful of times. Its specificity is not known. A single record per CDR3 protein comes from TCRdb applying MiXCR to the 5' RACE reads. The sample lists roughly 1.6 million distinct CDR3 sequences; around 33% were seen once. The data were taken from a study of identical twins. Points from the study as a whole: Part of the zero-insertion signal could reflect confounding by invariant MAIT and iNKT cells. Findings depended on cross-sectional statistics rather than tracking the same donors.

The CDR3 totals 14 residues. Trimming cost V 0 bases and J 4 bases, with 6 bases left between them. Looked up from germline, CDR1 is MGHRA and CDR2 is YSYEKL. The chain uses TRBV4-1 and TRBJ1-4; D call uncertain. This sequence was found in a newborn girl in good health. The specimen was cord blood. This chain's CDR3 is CASSQDQRNEKLFF. CDR3 nucleotide sequence: TGCGCCAGCAGCCAAGATCAGCGTAATGAAAAACTGTTTTTT.